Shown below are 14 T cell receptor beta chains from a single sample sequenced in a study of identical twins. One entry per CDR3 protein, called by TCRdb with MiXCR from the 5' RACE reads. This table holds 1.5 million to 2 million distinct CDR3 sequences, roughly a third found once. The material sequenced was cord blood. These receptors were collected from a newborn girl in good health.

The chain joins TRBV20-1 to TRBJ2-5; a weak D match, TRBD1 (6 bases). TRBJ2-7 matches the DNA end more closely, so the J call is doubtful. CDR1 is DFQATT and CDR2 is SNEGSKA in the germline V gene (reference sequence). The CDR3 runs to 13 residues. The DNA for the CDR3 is TGCAGTGCTAGAAAGTTAGGACAGAACGAGCAGTACTTC. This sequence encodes CSARKLGQNEQYF.

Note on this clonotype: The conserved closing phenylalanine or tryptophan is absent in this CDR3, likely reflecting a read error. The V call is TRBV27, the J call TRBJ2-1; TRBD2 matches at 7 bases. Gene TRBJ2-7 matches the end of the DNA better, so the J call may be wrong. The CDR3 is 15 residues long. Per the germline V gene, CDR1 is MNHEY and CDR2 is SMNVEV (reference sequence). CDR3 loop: CASSVQSGNHYEQYL. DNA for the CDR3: TGTGCCAGCAGTGTACAAAGCGGGAATCACTACGAGCAGTACTTA.

CDR3 residues: CSARAWGHEQFF. As DNA, the CDR3 is TGCAGTGCTAGGGCTTGGGGTCATGAGCAGTTCTTC. The rearrangement joins TRBV20-1 to TRBJ2-1; D gene unclear. V lost 3 bases to trimming and J lost 8 bases, with 11 bases between them. The CDR3 is 12 amino acids. Germline-derived CDR1 and CDR2 are DFQATT and SNEGSKA (reference sequence).

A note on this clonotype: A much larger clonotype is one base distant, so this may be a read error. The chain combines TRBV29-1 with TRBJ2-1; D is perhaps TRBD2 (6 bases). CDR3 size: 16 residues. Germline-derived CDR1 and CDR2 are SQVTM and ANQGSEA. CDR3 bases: TGCAGCGTTGAGGGTTCGACTAGACCCTCCTACAATGAGCAGTCCTTC. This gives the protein CSVEGSTRPSYNEQSF.

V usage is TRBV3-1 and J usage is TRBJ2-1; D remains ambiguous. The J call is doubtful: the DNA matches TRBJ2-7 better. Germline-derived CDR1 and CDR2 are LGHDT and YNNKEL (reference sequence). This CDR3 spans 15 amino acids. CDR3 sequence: CASSVNWQSYNEQYF. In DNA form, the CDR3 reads TGTGCCAGCAGCGTTAACTGGCAGTCCTACAATGAGCAGTACTTC.

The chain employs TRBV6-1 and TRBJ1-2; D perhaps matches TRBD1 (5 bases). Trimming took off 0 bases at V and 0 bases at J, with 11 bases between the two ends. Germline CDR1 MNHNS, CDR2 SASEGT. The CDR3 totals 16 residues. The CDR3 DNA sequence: TGTGCCAGCAGTGAAGCCCCGGGACGTCCTAACTATGGCTACACCTTC. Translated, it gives CASSEAPGRPNYGYTF.

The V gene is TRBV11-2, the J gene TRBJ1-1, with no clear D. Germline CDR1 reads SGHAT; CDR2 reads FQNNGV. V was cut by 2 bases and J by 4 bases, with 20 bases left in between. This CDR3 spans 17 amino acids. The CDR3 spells CASSLRALKGKGTEAFF. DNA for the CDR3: TGTGCCAGCAGCTTAAGGGCCTTGAAAGGGAAGGGCACTGAAGCTTTCTTT. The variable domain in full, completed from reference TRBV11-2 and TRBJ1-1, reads EAGVAQSPRYKIIEKRQSVAFWCNPISGHATLYWYQQILGQGPKLLIQFQNNGVVDDSQLPKDRFSAERLKGVDSTLKIQPAKLEDSAVYLCASSLRALKGKGTEAFFGQGTRLTVV.

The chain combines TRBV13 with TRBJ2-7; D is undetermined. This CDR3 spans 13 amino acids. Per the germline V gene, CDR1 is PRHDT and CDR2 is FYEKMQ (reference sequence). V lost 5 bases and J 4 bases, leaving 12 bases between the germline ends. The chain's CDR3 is CASSPTTQYEQYF. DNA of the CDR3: TGTGCCAGCAGCCCAACGACACAGTACGAGCAGTACTTC.

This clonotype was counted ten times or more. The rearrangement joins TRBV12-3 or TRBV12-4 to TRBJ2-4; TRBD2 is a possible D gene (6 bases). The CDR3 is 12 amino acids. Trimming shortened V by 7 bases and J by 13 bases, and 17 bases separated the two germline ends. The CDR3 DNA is TGTGCCAGCATTACTGCCCCCCGGGAGCAGTACTTC. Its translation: CASITAPREQYF.

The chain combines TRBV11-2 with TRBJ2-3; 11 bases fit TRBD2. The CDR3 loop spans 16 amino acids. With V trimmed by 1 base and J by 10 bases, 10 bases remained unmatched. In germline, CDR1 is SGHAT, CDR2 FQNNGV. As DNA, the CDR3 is TGTGCCAGCAGCTTAGGGGCTAGCGGGGGGTACGTGGCGCAGTATTTT. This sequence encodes CASSLGASGGYVAQYF.

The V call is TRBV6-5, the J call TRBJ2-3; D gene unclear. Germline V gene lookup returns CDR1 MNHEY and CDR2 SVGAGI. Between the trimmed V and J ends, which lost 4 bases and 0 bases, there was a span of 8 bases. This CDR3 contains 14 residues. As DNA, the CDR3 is TGTGCCAGCAGTTCCATCACTAGCACAGATACGCAGTATTTT. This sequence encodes CASSSITSTDTQYF.

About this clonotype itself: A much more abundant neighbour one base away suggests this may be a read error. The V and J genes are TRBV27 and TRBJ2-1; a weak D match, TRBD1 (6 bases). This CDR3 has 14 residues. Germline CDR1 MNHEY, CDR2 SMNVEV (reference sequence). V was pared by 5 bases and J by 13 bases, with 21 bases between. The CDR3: CASSRPNRADIQFF. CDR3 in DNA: TGTGCCAGCAGTCGACCGAACAGGGCTGACATTCAGTTCTTC.

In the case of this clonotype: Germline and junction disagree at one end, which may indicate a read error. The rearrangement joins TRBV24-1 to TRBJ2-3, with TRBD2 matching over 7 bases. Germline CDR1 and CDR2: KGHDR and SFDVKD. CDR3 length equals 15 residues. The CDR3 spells CATSVLLSGRGTQYF. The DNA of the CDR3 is TGTGCCACCAGTGTTTTGCTGTCAGGGAGGGGTACGCAGTATTTT.

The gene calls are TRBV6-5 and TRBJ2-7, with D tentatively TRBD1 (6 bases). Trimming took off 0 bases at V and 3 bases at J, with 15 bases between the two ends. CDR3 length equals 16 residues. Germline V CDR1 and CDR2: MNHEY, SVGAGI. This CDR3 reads CASSYSRTVLIYEQYF. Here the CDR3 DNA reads TGTGCCAGCAGTTACTCCAGGACAGTTTTAATCTACGAGCAGTACTTC.